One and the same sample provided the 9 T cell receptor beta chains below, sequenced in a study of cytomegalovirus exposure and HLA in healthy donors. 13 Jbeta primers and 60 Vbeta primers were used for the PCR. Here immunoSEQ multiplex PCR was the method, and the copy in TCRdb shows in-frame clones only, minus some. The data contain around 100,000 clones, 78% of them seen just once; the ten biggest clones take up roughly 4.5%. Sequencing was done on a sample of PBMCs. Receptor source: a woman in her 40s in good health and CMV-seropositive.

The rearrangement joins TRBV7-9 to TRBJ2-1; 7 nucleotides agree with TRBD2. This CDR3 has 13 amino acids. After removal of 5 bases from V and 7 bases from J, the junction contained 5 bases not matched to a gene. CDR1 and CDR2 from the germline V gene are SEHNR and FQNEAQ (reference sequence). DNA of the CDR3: TGTGCCAGCAGCCATTCGGGGGGTAATGAGCAGTTCTTC. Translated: CASSHSGGNEQFF.

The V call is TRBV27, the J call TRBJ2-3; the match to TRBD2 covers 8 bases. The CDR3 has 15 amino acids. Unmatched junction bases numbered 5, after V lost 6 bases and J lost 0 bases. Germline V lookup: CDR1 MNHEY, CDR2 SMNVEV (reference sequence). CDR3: CASSWSGSSTDTQYF. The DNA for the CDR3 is TGTGCCAGCAGCTGGAGCGGGAGCAGCACAGATACGCAGTATTTT.

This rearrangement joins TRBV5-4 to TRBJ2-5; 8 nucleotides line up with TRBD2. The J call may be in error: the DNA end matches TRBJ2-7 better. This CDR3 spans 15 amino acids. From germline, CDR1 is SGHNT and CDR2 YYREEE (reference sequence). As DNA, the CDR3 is TGTGCCAGCAGCTTGGCGGCTAGCGGGCCCTACGAGCAGTACTTC. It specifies CASSLAASGPYEQYF.

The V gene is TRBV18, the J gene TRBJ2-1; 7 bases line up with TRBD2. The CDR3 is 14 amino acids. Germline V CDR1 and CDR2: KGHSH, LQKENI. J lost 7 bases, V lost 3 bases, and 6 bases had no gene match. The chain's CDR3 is CASSPPLGGNEQFF. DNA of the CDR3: TGTGCCAGCTCACCCCCCCTGGGGGGGAATGAGCAGTTCTTC.

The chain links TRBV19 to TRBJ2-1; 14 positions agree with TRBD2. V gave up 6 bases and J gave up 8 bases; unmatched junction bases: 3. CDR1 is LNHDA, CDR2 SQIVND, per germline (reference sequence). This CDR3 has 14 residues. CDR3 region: CASRGTSGSYEQFF. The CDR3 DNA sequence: TGTGCCAGTAGAGGGACTAGCGGGAGTTATGAGCAGTTCTTC.

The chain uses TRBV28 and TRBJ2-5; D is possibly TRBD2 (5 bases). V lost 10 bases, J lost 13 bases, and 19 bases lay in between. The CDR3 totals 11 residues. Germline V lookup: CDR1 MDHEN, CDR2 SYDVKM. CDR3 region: CATNFQRSSYF. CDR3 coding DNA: TGTGCCACGAACTTCCAGCGGTCGTCGTACTTC.

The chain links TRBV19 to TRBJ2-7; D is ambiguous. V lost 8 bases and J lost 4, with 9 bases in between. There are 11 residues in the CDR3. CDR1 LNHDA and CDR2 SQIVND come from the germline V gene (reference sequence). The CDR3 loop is CASGQIYEQYF. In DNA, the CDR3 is TGTGCCAGTGGGCAGATTTACGAGCAGTACTTC.

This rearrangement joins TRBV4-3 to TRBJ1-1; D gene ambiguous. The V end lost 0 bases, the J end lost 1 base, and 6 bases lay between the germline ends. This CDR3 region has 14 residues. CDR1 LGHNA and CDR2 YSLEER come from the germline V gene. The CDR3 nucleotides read TGCGCCAGCAGCCAAGATCCCAGGAACACTGAAGCTTTCTTT. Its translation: CASSQDPRNTEAFF.

CDR3 in amino acids: CASSERWAPATSPLHF. The CDR3 DNA sequence: TGTGCCAGCAGTGAACGGTGGGCCCCAGCAACATCACCCCTCCACTTT. The V call is TRBV2, the J call TRBJ1-6, with no clear D. Per germline, CDR1 SNHLY and CDR2 FYNNEI. The CDR3 runs to 16 residues. Between the trimmed V and J ends, which lost 2 bases and 10 bases, there was a span of 18 bases.